This T cell receptor (beta chain) came from a study of blood T cell repertoires in COVID-19. Study details: Acute and convalescent COVID-19 specimens originated in the United States, Italy and Spain. PBMCs, B-cell-depleted T cells, or T cells provided the cDNA or gDNA that made up the material.

The CDR3 is 18 amino acids. V trimming: 1 base; J trimming: 2 bases; junction bases outside the gene matches: 8. In germline, CDR1 is LGHNA, CDR2 YNFKEQ. Per the study methods: Cell counts per sample came from amplifying reference gene primers. Sequencing was performed with immunoSEQ multiplex PCR; in TCRdb, only in-frame clones are kept and a portion is missing. V, J and clone size are those of that table, while D and trimming were read from the DNA. This table holds over 85,000 clones, about 90% found once. Sample: peripheral blood. The chain joins TRBV4-2 to TRBJ2-5, with 12 nucleotides matching TRBD2. The sequence was obtained from a man between 50 and 59 years old with active COVID-19. DNA for the CDR3: TGTGCCAGCAGCCAAGGGACTAGCGGGGACAGGCGGCAAGAGACCCAGTACTTC. Residues: CASSQGTSGDRRQETQYF.